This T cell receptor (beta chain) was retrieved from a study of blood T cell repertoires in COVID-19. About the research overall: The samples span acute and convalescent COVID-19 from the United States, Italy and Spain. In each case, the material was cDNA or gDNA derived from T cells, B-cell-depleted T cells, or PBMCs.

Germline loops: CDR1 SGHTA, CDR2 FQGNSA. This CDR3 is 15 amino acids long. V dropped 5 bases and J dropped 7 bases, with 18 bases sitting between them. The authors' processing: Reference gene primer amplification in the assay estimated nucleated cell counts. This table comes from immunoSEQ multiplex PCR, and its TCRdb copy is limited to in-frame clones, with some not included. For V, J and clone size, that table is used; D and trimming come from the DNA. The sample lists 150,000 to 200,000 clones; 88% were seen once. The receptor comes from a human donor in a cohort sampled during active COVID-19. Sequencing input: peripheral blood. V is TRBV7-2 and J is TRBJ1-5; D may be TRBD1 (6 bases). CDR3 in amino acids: CASSALAGVGQPQHF. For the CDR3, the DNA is TGTGCCAGCAGCGCCCTGGCAGGGGTAGGGCAGCCCCAGCATTTT.